This passage covers 5 T cell receptor beta chains from one sample sequenced in a study of T cells in Graves' hyperthyroidism and ophthalmopathy. Researchers took RNA transcripts and amplified the TCR beta CDR3 regions from them. TCR CDR3 underwent first-round RT-PCR with the HTBI primer set. MiXCR, run by TCRdb on the multiplex PCR reads, gives a single entry per CDR3 protein. The data contain some 380,000 distinct CDR3 sequences, roughly 12% of them singletons. Sequenced material: blood. The receptors were sampled from a man in his thirties or forties with Graves' hyperthyroidism that later progressed to Graves' ophthalmopathy.

This clonotype was seen repeatedly, ten times or more. This chain joins TRBV11-2 and TRBJ2-5; D might be TRBD2 (6 bases). Per germline, CDR1 SGHAT and CDR2 FQNNGV. The length of the CDR3 is 16 residues. Trimming took 3 bases from V and 1 from J, leaving 15 bases between them. CDR3 loop: CASSLGSGRSQETQYF. The CDR3 bases are TGTGCCAGCAGCTTGGGTAGTGGGAGGTCCCAAGAGACCCAGTACTTC. Together with reference TRBV11-2 and TRBJ2-5, the CDR3 gives the full variable domain: EAGVAQSPRYKIIEKRQSVAFWCNPISGHATLYWYQQILGQGPKLLIQFQNNGVVDDSQLPKDRFSAERLKGVDSTLKIQPAKLEDSAVYLCASSLGSGRSQETQYFGPGTRLLVL.

This clonotype was seen a few times. This chain connects TRBV3-1 to TRBJ1-5; D is unclear. Trimming cost V 4 bases and J 5 bases, with 12 bases left between them. The CDR3 consists of 14 residues. In germline, CDR1 is LGHDT, CDR2 YNNKEL (reference sequence). As DNA, the CDR3 is TGTGCCAGCAGCCTCCGTACGGGAGATCAGCCCCAGCATTTT. Its translation: CASSLRTGDQPQHF.

The table lists this clonotype with a few counts. The chain recombines TRBV5-8 with TRBJ1-5; no reliable D call. The CDR3 extends over 15 amino acids. V lost 0 bases and J 0 bases, leaving 7 bases between the germline ends. Germline values: CDR1 SGHTS, CDR2 YDEGEE. CDR3 protein: CASSLAGNSNQPQHF. The CDR3 bases are TGTGCCAGCAGCTTGGCTGGGAATAGCAATCAGCCCCAGCATTTT.

In its sample, this clonotype was seen a few times. CDR3 coding DNA: TGCGCCAGCGCGGGGTCGTGGGGCACAGATACGCAGTATTTT. Translating it yields CASAGSWGTDTQYF. The rearrangement links TRBV10-2 to TRBJ2-3; D may be TRBD2 (6 bases). This CDR3 spans 14 amino acids. The germline CDR1 and CDR2 sequences are WSHSY and SAAADI. Between the trimmed V and J ends, which lost 8 bases and 1 base, there was a span of 13 bases.

At least ten counts were recorded for this clonotype. V and J are TRBV12-3 or TRBV12-4 and TRBJ1-1; D is perhaps TRBD1 (5 bases). The CDR3 loop spans 13 amino acids. V was clipped by 10 bases and J by 4 bases, with 16 bases between them. The CDR3 loop reads CANPDTPGTEAFF. The CDR3 DNA follows: TGTGCCAACCCGGACACCCCGGGCACTGAAGCTTTCTTT.